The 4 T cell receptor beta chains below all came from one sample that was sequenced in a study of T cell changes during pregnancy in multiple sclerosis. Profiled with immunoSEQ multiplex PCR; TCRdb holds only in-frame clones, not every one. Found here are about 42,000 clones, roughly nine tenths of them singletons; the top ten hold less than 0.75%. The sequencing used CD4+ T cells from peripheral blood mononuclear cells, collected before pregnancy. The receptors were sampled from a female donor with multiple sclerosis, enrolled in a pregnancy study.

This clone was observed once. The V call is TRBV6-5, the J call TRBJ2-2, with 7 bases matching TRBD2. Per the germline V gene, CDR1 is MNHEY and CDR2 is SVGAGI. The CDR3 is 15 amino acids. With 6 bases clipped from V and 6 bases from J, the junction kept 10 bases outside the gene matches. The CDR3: CASRYTRAGAGELFF. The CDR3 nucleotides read TGTGCCAGCAGATACACGCGGGCGGGGGCCGGGGAGCTGTTTTTT.

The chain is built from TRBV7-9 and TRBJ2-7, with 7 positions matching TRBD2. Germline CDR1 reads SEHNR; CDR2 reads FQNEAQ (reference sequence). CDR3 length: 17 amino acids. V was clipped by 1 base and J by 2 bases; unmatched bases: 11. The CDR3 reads CASSLGRERGPAYEQYF. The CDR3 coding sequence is TGTGCCAGCAGCTTAGGTCGAGAGCGGGGTCCCGCCTACGAGCAGTACTTC.

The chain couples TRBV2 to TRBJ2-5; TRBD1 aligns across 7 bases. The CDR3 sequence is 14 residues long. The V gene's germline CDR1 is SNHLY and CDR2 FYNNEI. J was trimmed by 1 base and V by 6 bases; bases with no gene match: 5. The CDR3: CASRLDRAQETQYF. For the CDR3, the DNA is TGTGCCAGCAGACTTGACAGGGCCCAAGAGACCCAGTACTTC.

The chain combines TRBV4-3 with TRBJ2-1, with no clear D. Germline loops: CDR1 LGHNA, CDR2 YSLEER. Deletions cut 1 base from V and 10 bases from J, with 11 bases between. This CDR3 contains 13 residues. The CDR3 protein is CASSQGPGGEQFF. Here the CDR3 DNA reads TGCGCCAGCAGCCAAGGCCCTGGCGGCGAGCAGTTCTTC.